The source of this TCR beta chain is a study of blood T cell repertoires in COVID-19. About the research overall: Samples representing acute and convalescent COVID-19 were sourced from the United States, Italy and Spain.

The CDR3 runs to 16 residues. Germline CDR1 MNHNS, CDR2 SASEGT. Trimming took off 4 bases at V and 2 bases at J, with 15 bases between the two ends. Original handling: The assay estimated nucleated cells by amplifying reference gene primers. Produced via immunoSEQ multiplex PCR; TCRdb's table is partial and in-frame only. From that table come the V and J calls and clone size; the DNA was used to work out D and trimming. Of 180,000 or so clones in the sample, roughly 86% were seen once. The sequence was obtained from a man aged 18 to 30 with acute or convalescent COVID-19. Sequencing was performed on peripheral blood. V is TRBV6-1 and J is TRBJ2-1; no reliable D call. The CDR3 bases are TGTGCCAGCAGTGCCAATTTACTCTTACCCTACAATGAGCAGTTCTTC. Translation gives CASSANLLLPYNEQFF.